Listed here is a single T cell receptor beta chain. In the source study's methods: Amplification of reference gene primers was used by the study to estimate nucleated cell counts. Clones were read by immunoSEQ multiplex PCR, and TCRdb kept only the in-frame ones, dropping some. The DNA gave D and trimming, while V, J and clone size come from that table. In the table there are around 320,000 clones, roughly 85% of which are singletons. This CDR3 is built from 15 residues. Looked up from germline, CDR1 is SGHTA and CDR2 is FQGNSA. V was trimmed by 5 bases and J by 9 bases, leaving 22 bases between them. This entry comes from a study of blood T cell repertoires in COVID-19. The wider study: Spain, Italy and the United States supplied samples that represented acute and convalescent COVID-19. PBMCs, B-cell-depleted T cells, or T cells were the source of the cDNA or gDNA that made up the material.

The sample was peripheral blood. The chain combines TRBV7-2 with TRBJ1-1; TRBD1 might be the D (5 bases). The clonotype comes from a human donor in a cohort sampled during active COVID-19. Written as DNA, the CDR3 is TGTGCCAGCAGCATCGATTCACAGGCCACCCCCCAAGCTTTCTTT. This gives the protein CASSIDSQATPQAFF.